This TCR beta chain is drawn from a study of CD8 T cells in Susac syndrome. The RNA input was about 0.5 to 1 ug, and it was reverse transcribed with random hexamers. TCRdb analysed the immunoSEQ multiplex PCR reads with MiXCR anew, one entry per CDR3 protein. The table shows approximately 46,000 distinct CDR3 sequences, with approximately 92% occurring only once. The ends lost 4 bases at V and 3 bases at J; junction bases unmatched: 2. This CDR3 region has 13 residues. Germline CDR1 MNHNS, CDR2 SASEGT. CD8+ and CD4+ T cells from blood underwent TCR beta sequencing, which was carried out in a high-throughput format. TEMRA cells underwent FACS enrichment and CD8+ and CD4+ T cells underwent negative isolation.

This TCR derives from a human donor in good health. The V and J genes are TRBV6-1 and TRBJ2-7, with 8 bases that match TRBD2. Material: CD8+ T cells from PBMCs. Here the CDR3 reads CASSAGLVYEQYF. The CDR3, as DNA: TGTGCCAGCAGTGCGGGACTAGTCTACGAGCAGTACTTC.